This T cell receptor beta chain was documented in a study of T cell repertoires in cytomegalovirus infection. For this clonotype: Its target is unknown.

TCRdb reanalysed the reads using MiXCR and keeps one entry per CDR3 protein. This sample has about 830,000 distinct CDR3 sequences, with about 31% found just once. The CDR3 has 17 amino acids. Germline lookup yields CDR1 MNHNS and CDR2 SASEGT. V lost 5 bases and J lost 0, with 17 bases in between. The receptor comes from a human donor in good health (CMV status not recorded). Some clones in this sample may be carry-over from other donors' samples. The input for sequencing was cultured CD8+ T cells from PBMCs, taken from culture after CMV antigen stimulation. This chain uses TRBV6-1 with TRBJ1-5, with D uncertain. CDR3 in amino acids: CASSSQHGHYSNQPQHF. CDR3 nucleotide sequence: TGTGCCAGCAGTTCCCAGCACGGGCACTATAGCAATCAGCCCCAGCATTTT.